Listed below are T cell receptor beta chains from one sample, sequenced in a study of T cells in Graves' hyperthyroidism and ophthalmopathy. TCRdb fed the multiplex PCR reads into MiXCR, producing one record per CDR3 protein. The data show about 50,000 distinct CDR3 sequences, around half seen once. The sequencing input was blood. These receptors were collected from a woman in her 30s with Graves' ophthalmopathy. Each CDR3 is given with its conserved first and last residue. The D gene is left open where the match is weak. Where a row states a size, it is once, few, many or the class of an expanded clone; other rows omit it.

v_call	d_call	clone_size	j_call	cdr3_aa	cdr3_nt
TRBV5-1	.	.	TRBJ1-1	CASSLGASLGTEAFF	TGCGCCAGCAGCTTGGGGGCTTCATTAGGGACGGAAGCTTTCTTT
TRBV6-1	TRBD1	once	TRBJ2-7	CASSEVQGARYF	TGTGCCAGCAGTGAGGTTCAGGGGGCACGGTACTTC
TRBV10-3	TRBD1	.	TRBJ1-6	CAISGTGEISPLHF	TGTGCCATCTCCGGGACAGGGGAAATCTCACCCCTCCACTTT
TRBV7-9	TRBD1	.	TRBJ2-3	CASSLLRTGEDTQYF	TGTGCCAGCAGCTTATTAAGGACAGGGGAAGATACGCAGTATTTT
TRBV2	.	.	TRBJ1-2	CASSRHLNYGYTF	TGTGCTAGCTCCCGACACCTTAACTATGGCTACACCTTC
TRBV13	.	.	TRBJ1-2	CASSILPGDGYTF	TGTGCCAGCAGCATTTTACCGGGAGATGGCTACACCTTC
TRBV29-1	.	.	TRBJ2-7	CSNDYEQYF	TGCAGCAATGACTACGAGCAGTACTTC
TRBV2	.	many	TRBJ1-2	CASTKLQGYTF	TGTGCCAGCACCAAACTTCAGGGCTACACCTTC
TRBV19	TRBD1	.	TRBJ2-5	CASSIGQGNNQPQYF	TGTGCCAGTAGTATAGGACAGGGGAACAATCAGCCCCAGTACTTC
TRBV5-4	TRBD1	.	TRBJ1-5	CASSSGTGIYEHF	TGTGCCAGCAGCTCCGGGACAGGGATATACGAGCATTTT
TRBV30	.	few	TRBJ2-1	CAWSPNIWGQFF	TGTGCCTGGAGTCCAAATATTTGGGGGCAGTTCTTC
TRBV27	TRBD1	.	TRBJ2-5	CASRGGQGIRETQYF	TGTGCCAGCAGGGGGGGACAGGGGATTCGAGAGACCCAGTACTTC
TRBV27	.	many	TRBJ1-6	CASSFTAPIYNSPLHF	TGTGCCAGCAGTTTCACGGCCCCTATCTATAATTCACCCCTCCACTTT
TRBV2	TRBD2	many	TRBJ2-1	CASSGTAGGPRLKFF	TGTGCCAGCAGTGGGACAGCGGGAGGGCCAAGGTTGAAGTTCTTC
TRBV7-2	.	.	TRBJ2-2	CASSLQGGPLTGELFF	TGTGCCAGCAGCTTACAGGGGGGGCCGTTGACCGGGGAGCTGTTTTTT
TRBV10-2	.	.	TRBJ1-5	CASSRASINQPQHF	TGCGCCAGCAGTAGGGCCTCGATAAATCAGCCCCAGCATTTT
TRBV11-2	.	many	TRBJ2-3	CASSSDRQATDTQYF	TGTGCCAGCAGCTCGGATCGACAGGCCACAGATACGCAGTATTTT
TRBV7-9	TRBD2	.	TRBJ2-1	CASSLGLGIYDEQFF	TGTGCCAGCAGCCTGGGACTAGGGATATACGATGAACAGTTCTTC
TRBV7-9	.	.	TRBJ1-2	CASSIGADNYGYTF	TGTGCCAGCAGTATTGGGGCCGATAACTATGGCTACACCTTC
TRBV5-5	TRBD1	.	TRBJ1-1	CASSKDREGTEAFF	TGTGCCAGCAGCAAAGACAGGGAGGGCACTGAAGCTTTCTTT
TRBV7-3	TRBD2	many	TRBJ2-2	CASSLTLRAGGNTGELFF	TGTGCCAGCAGCTTAACGTTACGAGCGGGAGGGAACACCGGGGAGCTGTTTTTT
TRBV5-4	.	.	TRBJ1-2	CAGSLAEFSGYTF	TGTGCCGGCAGCTTGGCGGAGTTTTCGGGCTACACCTTC
TRBV30	.	few	TRBJ2-3	CAWSLSGGTDTQYF	TGTGCCTGGAGTCTTTCGGGGGGCACAGATACGCAGTATTTT
TRBV5-1	TRBD1	many	TRBJ1-2	CASSFTGANYGYTF	TGCGCCAGCAGCTTCACAGGGGCGAACTATGGCTACACCTTC
TRBV7-2	.	many	TRBJ2-2	CASSQTGNTGELFF	TGTGCCAGCAGCCAGACAGGCAACACCGGGGAGCTGTTTTTT
TRBV11-2	.	.	TRBJ2-1	CASSETGIYNEQFF	TGTGCCAGCAGCGAAACCGGGATCTACAATGAGCAGTTCTTC
TRBV7-3	.	.	TRBJ1-1	CASSLFGIEAFF	TGTGCCAGCAGCTTATTCGGGATCGAAGCTTTCTTT
TRBV20-1	TRBD1	many	TRBJ1-5	CSASEGGPNQPQHF	TGCAGTGCTAGTGAAGGGGGCCCCAATCAGCCCCAGCATTTT
TRBV18	TRBD2	.	TRBJ2-7	CASSPSREIHEQYF	TGTGCCAGCTCACCATCGCGGGAGATCCACGAGCAGTACTTC
TRBV7-2	.	many	TRBJ2-1	CASSPTTGNEQFF	TGTGCCAGCAGCCCGACGACAGGTAATGAGCAGTTCTTC
TRBV28	.	many	TRBJ1-4	CASSLSGVSEKLFF	TGTGCCAGCAGTTTATCAGGGGTCAGCGAAAAACTGTTTTTT
TRBV6-5	.	many	TRBJ2-7	CASRRTASYEQYF	TGTGCCAGCAGGAGGACAGCGTCCTACGAGCAGTACTTC
TRBV20-1	TRBD2	many	TRBJ2-1	CSARDPRTSGNYNEQFF	TGCAGTGCTAGAGATCCGAGGACTAGCGGGAACTACAATGAGCAGTTCTTC
TRBV19	TRBD2	.	TRBJ2-5	CASSVGTSGRAFSNFETQYF	TGTGCCAGTAGTGTCGGGACTAGCGGGAGGGCCTTTAGTAATTTTGAGACCCAGTACTTC
TRBV5-1	.	many	TRBJ1-1	CASMGPLDGTEAFF	TGCGCCAGCATGGGACCGCTGGACGGCACTGAAGCTTTCTTT
TRBV9	.	many	TRBJ2-2	CASIPGPTNTGELFF	TGTGCCAGCATTCCAGGGCCTACGAACACCGGGGAGCTGTTTTTT